This T cell receptor beta chain came from a study of Ad26.COV2.S vaccination and SARS-CoV-2 variants. Study-level information: Administration of Ad26.COV2.S was intramuscular, either once or twice 56 days apart.

Points on this clone: Other DNA sequences in the same sample also yield this CDR3.

Profiling relied on immunoSEQ multiplex PCR, and the TCRdb table lists in-frame clones only, not all of them. The sample lists 410,000 or so clones; approximately 90% were seen once. V lost 4 bases and J lost 2; bases outside the gene matches: 6. Germline V gene lookup returns CDR1 SEHNR and CDR2 FQNEAQ (reference sequence). This CDR3 spans 15 amino acids. Treatment specified: 19 received Ad26.COV2.S at low or high dose, single or two shots; 5 received placebo; per-sample allocation not given. Sampling was done on day 63 after the first vaccine or placebo injection. This vaccine is an Ad26 vector that expresses the Wuhan-strain SARS-CoV-2 spike.

The source of this sequence is a person aged 18-65 years who received the Ad26.COV2.S COVID-19 vaccine or a placebo. The chain couples TRBV7-9 to TRBJ2-7, with 9 bases identical to TRBD1. The sequenced sample was peripheral blood, obtained in a trial of Ad26.COV2.S vaccine versus placebo. DNA of the CDR3: TGTGCCAGCAGCTCGAACCGGGACAGGGCCTACGAGCAGTACTTC. Its translation: CASSSNRDRAYEQYF.